This is a list of T cell receptor beta chains from one sample in a study of blood T cell repertoires in COVID-19. Using immunoSEQ multiplex PCR, the repertoire was profiled, and TCRdb retains in-frame clones only, with some absent. Of fewer than 90,000 clones in the sample, around 90% were seen once. Sequenced material: peripheral blood. These receptors were taken from an elderly woman with active or convalescent COVID-19. CDR3s include the opening cysteine and the closing phenylalanine or tryptophan. A D gene is named only where the DNA matches it firmly. Not every row has a clone size; where given, it reads once, few, many or a size class.

j_call	clone_size	v_call	d_call	cdr3_aa	cdr3_nt
TRBJ1-3	-	TRBV19	TRBD1	CASSKDQGAGNTIYF	TGTGCCAGTAGTAAAGACCAGGGGGCTGGAAACACCATATATTTT
TRBJ2-5	-	TRBV5-1	TRBD1	CASSLDRGPRETQYF	TGCGCCAGCAGCTTGGATAGGGGGCCGAGGGAGACCCAGTACTTC
TRBJ1-6	-	TRBV15	TRBD1	CATSRSDRDGSPLHF	TGTGCCACCAGCAGATCTGACAGGGATGGTTCACCCCTCCACTTT
TRBJ1-4	-	TRBV27	-	CASSAGGWAGVEKLFF	TGTGCCAGCAGTGCCGGCGGATGGGCCGGGGTAGAAAAACTGTTTTTT
TRBJ2-6	-	TRBV27	-	CASGARPFSGANVLTF	TGTGCCAGCGGGGCGAGACCCTTCTCTGGGGCCAACGTCCTGACTTTC
TRBJ2-5	-	TRBV9	-	CASSVAGQETQYF	TGTGCCAGCAGCGTAGCAGGGCAAGAGACCCAGTACTTC
TRBJ1-2	-	TRBV6-1	-	CASSESRAGWGGYTF	TGTGCCAGCAGTGAAAGTAGGGCAGGGTGGGGTGGCTACACCTTC
TRBJ1-3	-	TRBV6-6	-	CASTDRGYNSGNTIYF	TGTGCCAGCACCGACCGAGGTTATAACTCTGGAAACACCATATATTTT
TRBJ2-1	once	TRBV7-9	-	CASSLGWSYNEQFF	TGTGCCAGCAGCTTAGGGTGGAGTTACAATGAGCAGTTCTTC
TRBJ1-4	-	TRBV28	TRBD1	CASSLWTGAGEKLFF	TGTGCCAGCAGTCTATGGACAGGGGCGGGGGAAAAACTGTTTTTT
TRBJ1-1	-	TRBV24-1	-	CATSDSNPWTEEGTEAFF	TGTGCCACCAGTGATTCTAACCCTTGGACAGAAGAGGGAACTGAAGCTTTCTTT
TRBJ2-5	-	TRBV9	TRBD2	CASSGGLARETQYF	TGTGCCAGCAGCGGGGGACTAGCCAGAGAGACCCAGTACTTC
TRBJ1-2	few	TRBV19	TRBD1	CASTPGGQGVFGYTF	TGTGCCAGTACCCCAGGAGGCCAGGGGGTGTTTGGCTACACCTTC
TRBJ1-2	-	TRBV28	-	CASSSGGRHYGYTF	TGTGCCAGCAGCTCCGGGGGGAGGCACTATGGCTACACCTTC
TRBJ1-6	-	TRBV4-3	TRBD1	CASSLRGTGRYNSPLHF	TGCGCCAGCAGCCTAAGGGGGACAGGGCGGTATAATTCACCCCTCCACTTT
TRBJ1-2	-	TRBV24-1	-	CATSGAGYGYTF	TGTGCCACCAGTGGGGCAGGCTATGGCTACACCTTC
TRBJ2-7	-	TRBV5-6	TRBD1	CASSWGQGAYEQYF	TGTGCCAGCAGCTGGGGACAGGGGGCCTACGAGCAGTACTTC
TRBJ1-2	-	TRBV2	-	CASSSQANYGYTF	TGTGCCAGCAGTTCCCAGGCTAACTATGGCTACACCTTC
TRBJ2-5	-	TRBV9	-	CASSEREADETQYF	TGTGCCAGCAGCGAGCGAGAAGCGGACGAGACCCAGTACTTC
TRBJ2-5	few	TRBV14	-	CASSKQGYGETQYF	TGTGCCAGCAGCAAACAGGGATACGGAGAGACCCAGTACTTC
TRBJ2-5	once	TRBV9	TRBD2	CASSGTSGRGETQYF	TGTGCCAGCAGCGGGACTAGCGGGAGGGGGGAGACCCAGTACTTC
TRBJ2-5	once	TRBV12-5	TRBD1	CASGLVRQGSETQYF	TGTGCTAGTGGTTTGGTGAGACAGGGGTCAGAGACCCAGTACTTC
TRBJ1-2	-	TRBV19	-	CASRQQGNYGYTF	TGTGCCAGTAGGCAACAGGGTAACTATGGCTACACCTTC
TRBJ2-1	-	TRBV7-3	-	CASSSDRLHNEQFF	TGTGCCAGCAGCTCCGACAGGCTCCACAATGAGCAGTTCTTC
TRBJ1-1	-	TRBV9	TRBD1	CASSVVGTGGAHSPEAFF	TGTGCCAGCAGCGTAGTCGGGACAGGGGGCGCCCATTCCCCTGAAGCTTTCTTT